Presented here are 29 T cell receptor beta chains from one specimen sequenced in a study of shared clonotypes between healthy human individuals. Libraries were prepared by immunoSEQ multiplex PCR; TCRdb keeps only in-frame clonotypes and omits some of them. This repertoire shows around 750,000 clones, around 72% found once; its top ten account for about 1.7%. The sample consisted of memory CD4+ T cells sorted from blood. Subset reported: CD45RA-negative fraction. These receptors were taken from a woman aged 30 to 39 in good health.

This chain joins TRBV4-1 and TRBJ1-2; possible D gene TRBD1, 5 bases. Trimming left V 4 bases short and J 8 bases short, with 14 bases between. The CDR3 totals 13 residues. CDR1 and CDR2 from the germline V gene are MGHRA and YSYEKL. The CDR3 reads CASSLVGAGGYTF. For the CDR3, the DNA is TGCGCCAGCAGCCTCGTCGGGGCTGGGGGCTACACCTTC.

This chain uses TRBV28 with TRBJ2-3, with 13 bases aligning to TRBD2. This CDR3 is built from 16 residues. CDR1 and CDR2 (germline): MDHEN, SYDVKM. Trimming at V came to 6 bases and at J to 2 bases, leaving 5 bases not matched to a gene. The CDR3 bases are TGTGCCAGCAGACTACTAGCGGGAGGGGACACAGATACGCAGTATTTT. It specifies CASRLLAGGDTDTQYF.

This chain connects TRBV2 to TRBJ1-1; tentative D call: TRBD1 (5 bases). Germline-derived CDR1 and CDR2 are SNHLY and FYNNEI. This CDR3 comprises 13 residues. V was cut by 7 bases and J by 5 bases, with 14 bases left in between. The CDR3 nucleotides are TGTGCCAGCATGGGAGCAGGGATAACTGAAGCTTTCTTT. Its translation: CASMGAGITEAFF.

The gene calls are TRBV6-1 and TRBJ2-3; TRBD2 agrees at 13 bases. Per the germline V gene, CDR1 is MNHNS and CDR2 is SASEGT. Trimming removed 0 bases from V and 4 bases from J; junction bases left unmatched: 7. This CDR3 contains 18 residues. The CDR3 DNA reads as TGTGCCAGCAGTGAAGCGGCGGGACTAGCGGGAAGCCCAGATACGCAGTATTTT. Residues: CASSEAAGLAGSPDTQYF.

In its sample, this clone was seen once. This specimen includes other DNA sequences encoding the same CDR3. The chain employs TRBV2 and TRBJ1-5, with 9 bases matching TRBD1. CDR1 is SNHLY and CDR2 is FYNNEI in the germline V gene. The CDR3 is made up of 15 amino acids. The ends lost 6 bases at V and 0 bases at J; junction bases unmatched: 3. CDR3 nucleotide sequence: TGTGCCAGCAGCGGACAGGGGAATAGCAATCAGCCCCAGCATTTT. Encoded protein: CASSGQGNSNQPQHF.

The chain combines TRBV6-4 with TRBJ1-4; no firm D call. The V gene's germline CDR1 is MRHNA and CDR2 SNTAGT. Trimming removed 0 bases from V and 5 bases from J, with 13 bases in between. This CDR3 contains 16 residues. CDR3 coding DNA: TGTGCCAGCAGTGACTCCCTCGGGCAGCCCAATGAAAAACTGTTTTTT. It yields the protein CASSDSLGQPNEKLFF.

The gene calls are TRBV5-4 and TRBJ2-2; D unresolved. The V end was cut by 2 bases, the J end by 6 bases, with 8 bases between. There are 13 residues in the CDR3. The germline CDR1 and CDR2 sequences are SGHNT and YYREEE (reference sequence). CDR3 loop: CASSFGGPGELFF. CDR3 nucleotides: TGTGCCAGCAGCTTCGGCGGTCCCGGGGAGCTGTTTTTT. Together with reference TRBV5-4 and TRBJ2-2, the CDR3 gives the full variable domain: ETGVTQSPTHLIKTRGQQVTLRCSSQSGHNTVSWYQQALGQGPQFIFQYYREEENGRGNFPPRFSGLQFPNYSSELNVNALELDDSALYLCASSFGGPGELFFGEGSRLTVL.

This clone has a single count. The chain links TRBV29-1 to TRBJ2-3; TRBD2 is a possible D gene (5 bases). Per germline, CDR1 SQVTM and CDR2 ANQGSEA. This CDR3 has 13 amino acids. V lost 5 bases, J lost 2 bases, and 11 bases lay in between. In DNA, the CDR3 is TGCAGCGTTCTTGAGGGTATCACAGATACGCAGTATTTT. Protein sequence: CSVLEGITDTQYF.

The chain joins TRBV6-1 to TRBJ2-7; either TRBD1 or TRBD2 may fit D (5 bases each). V lost 4 bases and J lost 4, with 5 bases in between. CDR3 length: 11 residues. CDR1 is MNHNS and CDR2 is SASEGT in the germline V gene. In nucleotides, the CDR3 is TGTGCCAGCAGTGGGGGGTACGAGCAGTACTTC. It specifies CASSGGYEQYF.

This chain links TRBV7-6 with TRBJ2-7; no firm D call. CDR1 is SGHVS, CDR2 FNYEAQ, per germline. This CDR3 comprises 12 residues. The V and J ends lost 3 bases and 1 base respectively, with 4 bases between them. Here the CDR3 DNA reads TGTGCCAGCAGCTTCTCTTCCTACGAGCAGTACTTC. Amino acids: CASSFSSYEQYF.

This clone was counted between two and nine times. This same CDR3 is encoded by further DNA sequences in the sample. The chain links TRBV27 to TRBJ2-6; D remains ambiguous. The CDR3 contains 15 residues. Trimming took off 3 bases at V and 0 bases at J, with 6 bases between the two ends. Germline V gene lookup returns CDR1 MNHEY and CDR2 SMNVEV (reference sequence). The CDR3 sequence: CASSFWGSGANVLTF. In nucleotides, the CDR3 is TGTGCCAGCAGTTTTTGGGGCTCTGGGGCCAACGTCCTGACTTTC. Full variable domain (remainder filled in from reference TRBV27 and TRBJ2-6): EAQVTQNPRYLITVTGKKLTVTCSQNMNHEYMSWYRQDPGLGLRQIYYSMNVEVTDKGDVPEGYKVSRKEKRNFPLILESPSPNQTSLYFCASSFWGSGANVLTFGAGSRLTVL.

This chain joins TRBV28 and TRBJ1-2; TRBD1 is a possible D gene (6 bases). V shed 10 bases and J shed 8 bases, with 20 bases lying between them. The CDR3 consists of 13 residues. Germline V gene lookup returns CDR1 MDHEN and CDR2 SYDVKM. The CDR3: CATSLPGAEGYTF. The CDR3 DNA sequence: TGTGCCACATCCCTGCCGGGGGCAGAAGGCTACACCTTC.

The chain recombines TRBV4-1 with TRBJ2-3; D may be TRBD2 (6 bases). The CDR3 length is 19 residues. With 2 bases removed from V and 1 base from J, the gap between germline ends came to 22 bases. CDR1 is MGHRA, CDR2 YSYEKL, per germline. For the CDR3, the DNA is TGCGCCAGCAGCCAAAAGCCCCATAGACTAGAAAGGGGCACAGATACGCAGTATTTT. This translates into CASSQKPHRLERGTDTQYF.

The chain carries TRBV11-2 and TRBJ2-3; D remains ambiguous. V lost 0 bases and J 0 bases, leaving 7 bases between the germline ends. Germline CDR1 and CDR2: SGHAT and FQNNGV. This CDR3 has 15 amino acids. Written as DNA, the CDR3 is TGTGCCAGCAGCTTAGAACGGAGTAGCACAGATACGCAGTATTTT. Protein product: CASSLERSSTDTQYF.

This clone was detected only a few times. It differs at one base from a far larger clone, so likely a read error. This sequence joins TRBV5-1 and TRBJ2-6; TRBD2 matches at 11 bases. Trimming at V came to 4 bases and at J to 0 bases, leaving 3 bases not matched to a gene. There are 17 residues in the CDR3. Germline CDR1 SGHRS, CDR2 YFSETQ. CDR3 nucleotide sequence: TGCGCCAGCAGCCCGACTAGCGGGGCCTCTGGGGCCAACGTCCTGACTTTC. This codes for CASSPTSGASGANVLTF.

V and J are TRBV2 and TRBJ2-5; possible D gene TRBD2, 6 bases. With 8 bases removed from V and 5 bases from J, the gap between germline ends came to 21 bases. Germline V gives CDR1 SNHLY, CDR2 FYNNEI. The CDR3 is 15 amino acids. The CDR3 nucleotides are TGTGCCAGCTCCCCACGGGACTCTCGCGGGGAGACCCAGTACTTC. Translated: CASSPRDSRGETQYF.

The genes are TRBV7-3 and TRBJ2-3; 10 bases match TRBD2. The CDR3 consists of 15 residues. CDR1 and CDR2 from the germline V gene are SGHTA and FQGTGA. The V segment lost 4 bases and the J segment 5 bases; nucleotides outside the gene matches: 6. The CDR3 DNA reads as TGTGCCAGCAGCTCAGCGGGAGGGCCGGAAGATACGCAGTATTTT. Its protein product is CASSSAGGPEDTQYF.

The sample holds many counts of this clone. The chain employs TRBV5-1 and TRBJ2-7; 9 nucleotides agree with TRBD1. V dropped 4 bases and J dropped 3; count of bases not matched to a gene: 14. The germline CDR1 and CDR2 sequences are SGHRS and YFSETQ. The CDR3 is made up of 17 amino acids. Here the CDR3 reads CASSPWTGVRVRYEQYF. The CDR3 region has the DNA TGCGCCAGCAGCCCCTGGACAGGGGTCAGAGTACGCTACGAGCAGTACTTC.

On this clone: A much bigger clone sits one base away, suggesting this may be a read error. J is TRBJ2-2 and V is TRBV5-1; possible D gene TRBD2, 6 bases. The germline V and J ends were trimmed by 4 bases and 4 bases, with 11 bases remaining between them. The CDR3 contains 14 residues. Germline lookup yields CDR1 SGHRS and CDR2 YFSETQ. The DNA for the CDR3 is TGCGCCAGCAGCGGTGGGGGGATCACCGGGGAGCTGTTTTTT. The encoded protein is CASSGGGITGELFF.

This clone was seen just once. This sequence joins TRBV2 and TRBJ1-1; D is undetermined. Looked up from germline, CDR1 is SNHLY and CDR2 is FYNNEI. Trimming pared 7 bases from V and 3 bases from J, leaving 12 bases between. The CDR3 spans 13 residues. The CDR3 protein is CASTVQVDTEAFF. CDR3 nucleotides: TGTGCCAGCACGGTGCAGGTGGACACTGAAGCTTTCTTT.

The sample holds a few counts of this clone. The V gene is TRBV30, the J gene TRBJ1-5; D is perhaps TRBD1 (5 bases). Germline CDR1 is GTSNPN and CDR2 is SVGIG (reference sequence). V lost 8 bases and J lost 0, with 11 bases in between. The CDR3 has 13 residues. The CDR3 reads CALRDGSNQPQHF. In nucleotides, the CDR3 is TGTGCCCTCCGGGACGGTAGCAATCAGCCCCAGCATTTT.

This clone turned up a few times. This chain joins TRBV28 and TRBJ2-1; 8 bases match TRBD2. V lost 7 bases to trimming and J lost 9 bases; unmatched junction nucleotides: 17. The CDR3 runs 16 residues. The germline V gene has CDR1 MDHEN and CDR2 SYDVKM. CDR3: CASTFKTSAYHVEQFF. The CDR3, as DNA: TGTGCCAGCACCTTCAAGACTAGCGCCTATCATGTTGAGCAGTTCTTC.

The chain carries TRBV10-1 and TRBJ2-3; no firm D call. Looked up from germline, CDR1 is WNHNN and CDR2 is SYGVQD (reference sequence). The V end lost 6 bases, the J end lost 3 bases, and 16 bases lay between the germline ends. The CDR3 consists of 15 residues. CDR3 coding DNA: TGCGCCAGCAGCCCCGACCTTAAGGAGACAGATACGCAGTATTTT. Amino acids: CASSPDLKETDTQYF.

CDR3: CASSKQGGEQYF. CDR3 bases: TGTGCCAGCAGTAAACAGGGCGGCGAGCAGTACTTC. The J gene is TRBJ2-7, the V gene TRBV2, with a possible D match to TRBD1 (6 bases). This CDR3 is built from 12 residues. CDR1 is SNHLY and CDR2 is FYNNEI in the germline V gene. V dropped 5 bases and J dropped 6 bases, with 11 bases sitting between them.

The rearrangement joins TRBV6-6 to TRBJ2-2; no firm D call. Germline V lookup: CDR1 MNHNY, CDR2 SVGAGI (reference sequence). The CDR3 has 15 residues. Deletions cut 2 bases from V and 0 bases from J, with 7 bases between. CDR3 in DNA: TGTGCCAGCAGTTACGGTCCGGCGAACACCGGGGAGCTGTTTTTT. Translating it yields CASSYGPANTGELFF.

This clone has more than one count but fewer than ten. This chain connects TRBV19 to TRBJ1-1, with D perhaps matching TRBD1 (5 bases). This CDR3 is built from 14 residues. CDR1 LNHDA and CDR2 SQIVND come from the germline V gene (reference sequence). V shed 3 bases and J shed 0 bases, with 8 bases lying between them. The CDR3, as DNA: TGTGCCAGTAGTATTTGGGGGATGAACACTGAAGCTTTCTTT. Translating it yields CASSIWGMNTEAFF.

A few counts support this clone. The DNA for the CDR3 is TGTGCCAGTAGGGAGGATTCGAGCTCCTACAATGAGCAGTTCTTC. Translation: CASREDSSSYNEQFF. This chain uses TRBV19 with TRBJ2-1, with D possibly TRBD2 on 5 matching bases. The V gene's germline CDR1 is LNHDA and CDR2 SQIVND (reference sequence). The CDR3 totals 15 residues. V lost 6 bases to trimming and J lost 0 bases, with 12 bases between them.

This rearrangement joins TRBV19 to TRBJ2-1, with no clear D. The length of the CDR3 is 14 residues. CDR1 LNHDA and CDR2 SQIVND come from the germline V gene (reference sequence). The V end was cut by 6 bases, the J end by 0 bases, with 9 bases between. The CDR3 spells CASRVRSSYNEQFF. The CDR3 nucleotides read TGTGCCAGTAGGGTCAGGAGCTCCTACAATGAGCAGTTCTTC.

This clone was counted ten times or more. The DNA of the CDR3 is TGTGCCAGCAGCTTACAACAGCTCACTGAAGCTTTCTTT. It encodes CASSLQQLTEAFF. V gene TRBV7-8 combines with J gene TRBJ1-1; D gene uncertain. The V gene lost 2 bases and the J gene lost 4 bases, with 8 bases spanning the gap. CDR1 is SGHVS and CDR2 is FQNEAQ in the germline V gene. This CDR3 comprises 13 residues.